This T cell receptor (beta chain) was recorded in a study of cytomegalovirus exposure and HLA in healthy donors. Findings and limits, study-wide: Researchers reported in a later analysis that a missense DCLRE1C variant was tied to TCR beta V- and J-gene trimming. What a later analysis reportedly showed was that an Asian-associated ancestry cluster had fewer N-insertions than the roughly 670-donor mean.

This clone was seen only once. The antigen is unknown. The length of the CDR3 is 16 residues. Germline CDR1 SGHAT, CDR2 FQNNGV. Trimming cost V 5 bases and J 5 bases; bases outside gene matches: 11. The PCR employed 60 Vbeta primers together with 13 Jbeta primers. Using immunoSEQ multiplex PCR, the repertoire was profiled, and TCRdb retains in-frame clones only, with some absent. The sample comprises roughly 100,000 clones, over 70% of which are singletons, and roughly 5.7% rests with the top ten. V gene TRBV11-2 combines with J gene TRBJ2-5; 10 bases agree with TRBD2. Sequenced input: PBMCs. The source is a male donor in good health and CMV-seronegative. The CDR3 DNA is TGTGCCAGCAGCAAATGGCTAGCGGGAGAAGGGGAGACCCAGTACTTC. Amino acids: CASSKWLAGEGETQYF.